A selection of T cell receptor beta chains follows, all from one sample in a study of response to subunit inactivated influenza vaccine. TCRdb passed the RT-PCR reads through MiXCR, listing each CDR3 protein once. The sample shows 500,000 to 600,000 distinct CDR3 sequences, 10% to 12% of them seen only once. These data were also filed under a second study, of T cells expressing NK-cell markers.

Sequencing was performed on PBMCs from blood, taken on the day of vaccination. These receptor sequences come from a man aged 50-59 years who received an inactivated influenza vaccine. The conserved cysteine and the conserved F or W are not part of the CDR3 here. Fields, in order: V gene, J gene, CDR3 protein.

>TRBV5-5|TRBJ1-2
ASSLEWETYGYT
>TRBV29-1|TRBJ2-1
SVEARLAYDNEQF
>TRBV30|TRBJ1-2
AWSSGGRENGYT
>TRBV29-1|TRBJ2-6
SVKQGTGANVLT
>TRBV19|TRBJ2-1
ASRIAGVAEQF
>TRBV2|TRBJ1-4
ASGSENEKLF
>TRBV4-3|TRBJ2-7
ASSQGLADTYEQY
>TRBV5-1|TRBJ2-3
ASSRDRSTDTQY
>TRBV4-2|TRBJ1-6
ASSQDSGESNSPLH
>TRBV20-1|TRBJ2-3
SARDQGRTDTQY